This T cell receptor (beta chain) was obtained from a study of control samples from healthy donors and cancer patients. Assay: immunoSEQ multiplex PCR; the TCRdb copy retains only in-frame clones and omits some. In the table there are 55,000 to 85,000 clones, roughly 86% of which are singletons. This CDR3 spans 16 amino acids. Trimming stripped 4 bases from V and 1 base from J, with 17 bases between. Germline V lookup: CDR1 SGHRS, CDR2 YFSETQ. The chain recombines TRBV5-1 with TRBJ2-5; maybe TRBD1 (5 bases). The receptor's source is a man aged 60-69 years with lung cancer. Sequences were obtained from PBMCs. The CDR3 loop is CASSLGWGVGQETQYF. As DNA, the CDR3 is TGCGCCAGCAGCCTTGGTTGGGGCGTCGGCCAAGAGACCCAGTACTTC. The full variable domain, in which reference TRBV5-1 and TRBJ2-5 provide the parts outside the CDR3, is KAGVTQTPRYLIKTRGQQVTLSCSPISGHRSVSWYQQTPGQGLQFLFEYFSETQRNKGNFPGRFSGRQFSNSRSEMNVSTLELGDSALYLCASSLGWGVGQETQYFGPGTRLLVL.